This T cell receptor (beta chain) emerged from a study of T cell responses to AZD1222 COVID-19 vaccine. Study-level information: Pooled samples include second doses given at about 4 or 12 weeks. Study outcomes and limitations: Two doses of AZD1222 preceded a rise in Spike-specific TCR breadth and depth. Unmutated variant regions are reportedly targeted by nearly half of spike-specific TCRs. In all cases, repertoires were sampled only after the peak T cell response.

Libraries were prepared by immunoSEQ multiplex PCR; TCRdb keeps only in-frame clonotypes and omits some of them. The sample yields some 80,000 clones, approximately 90% seen once. Germline V gene lookup returns CDR1 SGHTA and CDR2 FQGTGA. Trimming pared 5 bases from V and 0 bases from J, leaving 13 bases between. CDR3 length: 15 amino acids. As to this clone: Its antigen is currently unknown.

The specimen was peripheral blood, collected on day 0 of AZD1222 vaccination. The chain couples TRBV7-3 to TRBJ1-1; D is unclear. The clonotype comes from an adult in good health. CDR3 coding DNA: TGTGCCAGCAGCCCCCGGCGGAATATGAACACTGAAGCTTTCTTT. Protein product: CASSPRRNMNTEAFF. The full variable domain, rest sourced from reference TRBV7-3 and TRBJ1-1, is GAGVSQTPSNKVTEKGKYVELRCDPISGHTALYWYRQSLGQGPEFLIYFQGTGAADDSGLPNDRFFAVRPEGSVSTLKIQRTERGDSAVYLCASSPRRNMNTEAFFGQGTRLTVV.